This T cell receptor (beta chain) was sequenced for a study of cytomegalovirus exposure and HLA in healthy donors. Study-wide results and caveats: In a later analysis, V- and J-gene trimming of beta chains associated with a DCLRE1C missense variant, replicated independently. The study carried out a later analysis of TCR beta sequences. It associated approximately 15,000 of them with specific HLA alleles at a false discovery rate of 0.05. Reports showed the classifier diagnosing cytomegalovirus status with high specificity and sensitivity.

The study ran its PCR with 60 Vbeta and 13 Jbeta primers. Data came from immunoSEQ multiplex PCR; TCRdb stores just in-frame clones and leaves some out. The sample consists of tens of thousands of clones, roughly 80% of them appearing once. This CDR3 contains 14 residues. After removal of 5 bases from V and 4 bases from J, the junction contained 5 bases not matched to a gene. Looked up from germline, CDR1 is SGHNT and CDR2 is YYREEE (reference sequence). Points on this clone: Its antigen is not identified.

The receptor comes from a woman aged 35 to 49 in good health and CMV-seropositive. The sample consisted of PBMCs. The chain carries TRBV5-4 and TRBJ2-3; TRBD1 matches at 9 bases. For the CDR3, the DNA is TGTGCCAGCAGAATACAGGGGGCTCCAGATACGCAGTATTTT. It is translated as CASRIQGAPDTQYF.